Listed below are T cell receptor beta chains from one sample, sequenced in a study of T cells in Graves' hyperthyroidism and ophthalmopathy. TCRdb ran MiXCR on the multiplex PCR reads and lists one entry per CDR3 protein. Among over 350,000 distinct CDR3 sequences listed, about 15% were seen once. Specimen: blood. The origin of the receptors is a young man with Graves' ophthalmopathy. Each CDR3 is given with its conserved first and last residue. A D gene is named only where the DNA matches it firmly. Not all rows give a size; the values are once, few, many and, for expanded clones, a class.

CDR3aa: CSASDASYEQYF
CDR3nt: TGCAGCGCTTCGGATGCATCCTACGAGCAGTACTTC
d_gene: NA
abundance: NA
j_gene: TRBJ2-7
v_gene: TRBV29-1

CDR3aa: CASSRAGRSYEQYF
CDR3nt: TGTGCCAGCAGCCGCGCCGGGAGATCCTACGAGCAGTACTTC
d_gene: NA
abundance: many
j_gene: TRBJ2-7
v_gene: TRBV3-1

CDR3aa: CSVVRVAGELFF
CDR3nt: TGCAGCGTTGTGAGGGTGGCCGGGGAGCTGTTTTTT
d_gene: NA
abundance: few
j_gene: TRBJ2-2
v_gene: TRBV29-1

CDR3aa: CASSPGGQGRRALHF
CDR3nt: TGTGCCAGCAGCCCAGGCGGACAGGGACGGCGAGCCCTCCACTTT
d_gene: TRBD1
abundance: many
j_gene: TRBJ1-6
v_gene: TRBV7-8

CDR3aa: CASSGQGAGEKLFF
CDR3nt: TGTGCCAGCAGCGGACAGGGGGCTGGGGAAAAACTGTTTTTT
d_gene: TRBD1
abundance: NA
j_gene: TRBJ1-4
v_gene: TRBV7-2

CDR3aa: CASSPWEGIEQFF
CDR3nt: TGTGCCAGCTCACCTTGGGAGGGGATTGAGCAGTTCTTC
d_gene: TRBD2
abundance: many
j_gene: TRBJ2-1
v_gene: TRBV18

CDR3aa: CASSSGLAGGEQYF
CDR3nt: TGTGCCAGCAGCTCAGGACTAGCGGGAGGCGAGCAGTACTTC
d_gene: TRBD2
abundance: many
j_gene: TRBJ2-7
v_gene: TRBV13

CDR3aa: CASSALRAAQYF
CDR3nt: TGTGCCAGCAGTGCCCTGAGGGCGGCCCAGTACTTC
d_gene: NA
abundance: many
j_gene: TRBJ2-5
v_gene: TRBV6-2/TRBV6-3

CDR3aa: CASSIGGDYQHF
CDR3nt: TGTGCCAGTAGTATAGGAGGCGATTACCAGCATTTT
d_gene: NA
abundance: few
j_gene: TRBJ1-5
v_gene: TRBV19

CDR3aa: CASSYSDRAHYEQYF
CDR3nt: TGTGCCAGCAGTTACTCCGACAGAGCCCACTACGAGCAGTACTTC
d_gene: NA
abundance: NA
j_gene: TRBJ2-7
v_gene: TRBV6-6

CDR3aa: CASSSTPDTQYF
CDR3nt: TGTGCCAGCAGCTCGACACCAGATACGCAGTATTTT
d_gene: NA
abundance: many
j_gene: TRBJ2-3
v_gene: TRBV7-6

CDR3aa: CASSLRGGYYGYTF
CDR3nt: TGCGCCAGCAGCTTACGAGGGGGCTACTATGGCTACACCTTC
d_gene: TRBD1
abundance: many
j_gene: TRBJ1-2
v_gene: TRBV5-1

CDR3aa: CASSLNGEGTEAFF
CDR3nt: TGCGCCAGCAGCTTGAATGGGGAGGGGACTGAAGCTTTCTTT
d_gene: NA
abundance: few
j_gene: TRBJ1-1
v_gene: TRBV5-1

CDR3aa: CASSSRRGDGYTF
CDR3nt: TGTGCCAGCAGCTCACGGCGGGGGGATGGCTACACCTTC
d_gene: NA
abundance: many
j_gene: TRBJ1-2
v_gene: TRBV7-9

CDR3aa: CASSGQVNTEAFF
CDR3nt: TGTGCCAGCTCAGGACAGGTGAACACTGAAGCTTTCTTT
d_gene: TRBD1
abundance: many
j_gene: TRBJ1-1
v_gene: TRBV18

CDR3aa: CASSLRTSRTDTQYF
CDR3nt: TGTGCCAGCAGCCTTAGGACTAGCAGGACAGATACGCAGTATTTT
d_gene: TRBD2
abundance: few
j_gene: TRBJ2-3
v_gene: TRBV14

CDR3aa: CASSHSGGPSYNEQFF
CDR3nt: TGTGCCAGCAGCCATAGCGGGGGGCCTTCCTACAATGAGCAGTTCTTC
d_gene: TRBD2
abundance: NA
j_gene: TRBJ2-1
v_gene: TRBV11-2

CDR3aa: CASSYSRDIGSPLHF
CDR3nt: TGTGCCAGCAGTTACAGCCGGGACATCGGTTCACCCCTCCACTTT
d_gene: NA
abundance: many
j_gene: TRBJ1-6
v_gene: TRBV6-2/TRBV6-3

CDR3aa: CASSYGTNTYEQYF
CDR3nt: TGTGCCAGCAGCTACGGGACAAACACCTACGAGCAGTACTTC
d_gene: NA
abundance: many
j_gene: TRBJ2-7
v_gene: TRBV13

CDR3aa: CAIGQSTEAFF
CDR3nt: TGTGCCATCGGACAAAGCACTGAAGCTTTCTTT
d_gene: NA
abundance: few
j_gene: TRBJ1-1
v_gene: TRBV10-3

CDR3aa: CASSFVRGYGYTF
CDR3nt: TGTGCCAGCAGTTTCGTCAGGGGCTATGGCTACACCTTC
d_gene: NA
abundance: many
j_gene: TRBJ1-2
v_gene: TRBV12-3/TRBV12-4

CDR3aa: CASSLTANPYYGYTF
CDR3nt: TGTGCCAGCAGCTTAACGGCGAATCCCTACTATGGCTACACCTTC
d_gene: NA
abundance: few
j_gene: TRBJ1-2
v_gene: TRBV7-3

CDR3aa: CASAPRQGYGYTF
CDR3nt: TGTGCCAGCGCCCCCCGGCAGGGCTATGGCTACACCTTC
d_gene: NA
abundance: many
j_gene: TRBJ1-2
v_gene: TRBV6-1

CDR3aa: CSAYELRQAKGGEKLFF
CDR3nt: TGCAGTGCCTATGAATTAAGACAGGCGAAGGGGGGTGAAAAACTGTTTTTT
d_gene: NA
abundance: many
j_gene: TRBJ1-4
v_gene: TRBV20-1

CDR3aa: CASSDKQGWTEAFF
CDR3nt: TGCGCCAGCAGTGATAAGCAGGGATGGACTGAAGCTTTCTTT
d_gene: NA
abundance: few
j_gene: TRBJ1-1
v_gene: TRBV10-2

CDR3aa: CASSLAGYGTQYF
CDR3nt: TGTGCCAGCAGCTTAGCGGGGTACGGGACCCAGTACTTC
d_gene: NA
abundance: many
j_gene: TRBJ2-5
v_gene: TRBV7-8

CDR3aa: CASSRQGQGARTGELFF
CDR3nt: TGTGCCAGCAGTCGACAGGGACAGGGGGCTCGCACCGGGGAGCTGTTTTTT
d_gene: TRBD1
abundance: few
j_gene: TRBJ2-2
v_gene: TRBV6-1

CDR3aa: CATRSGQGANTEAFF
CDR3nt: TGTGCCACCAGAAGCGGACAGGGGGCTAATACTGAAGCTTTCTTC
d_gene: TRBD1
abundance: NA
j_gene: TRBJ1-1
v_gene: TRBV24-1

CDR3aa: CASSTGTGVANGNTIYF
CDR3nt: TGTGCCAGTAGTACCGGGACAGGGGTAGCTAATGGAAACACCATATATTTT
d_gene: TRBD1
abundance: NA
j_gene: TRBJ1-3
v_gene: TRBV19

CDR3aa: CASSLSPDRGYGYTF
CDR3nt: TGTGCCAGCAGCTTGTCACCGGACAGGGGCTATGGCTACACCTTC
d_gene: TRBD1
abundance: few
j_gene: TRBJ1-2
v_gene: TRBV11-3

CDR3aa: CASKVAGDYNEQFF
CDR3nt: TGTGCCAGCAAAGTAGCGGGAGACTACAATGAGCAGTTCTTC
d_gene: TRBD2
abundance: few
j_gene: TRBJ2-1
v_gene: TRBV7-9

CDR3aa: CASSLFFGAGNTIYF
CDR3nt: TGTGCCAGCAGTTTATTTTTCGGGGCTGGAAACACCATATATTTT
d_gene: NA
abundance: few
j_gene: TRBJ1-3
v_gene: TRBV27

CDR3aa: CATSDTDRGAFF
CDR3nt: TGTGCCACCAGTGACACGGACAGGGGGGCTTTCTTT
d_gene: TRBD1
abundance: many
j_gene: TRBJ1-1
v_gene: TRBV24-1

CDR3aa: CASRATGNTIYF
CDR3nt: TGTGCCAGCAGGGCAACAGGAAACACCATATATTTT
d_gene: NA
abundance: many
j_gene: TRBJ1-3
v_gene: TRBV2

CDR3aa: CASDRYRHYNEQFF
CDR3nt: TGTGCCAGCGACCGTTATCGGCACTACAATGAGCAGTTCTTC
d_gene: NA
abundance: many
j_gene: TRBJ2-1
v_gene: TRBV27

CDR3aa: CASSWRQGPYEQYF
CDR3nt: TGTGCCAGCAGCTGGCGACAGGGTCCCTACGAGCAGTACTTC
d_gene: TRBD1
abundance: few
j_gene: TRBJ2-7
v_gene: TRBV5-4

CDR3aa: CASSLPGRREAFF
CDR3nt: TGTGCCAGCAGCTTACCTGGACGGCGTGAAGCTTTCTTT
d_gene: NA
abundance: many
j_gene: TRBJ1-1
v_gene: TRBV6-1

CDR3aa: CASSPGVFSSYNEQFF
CDR3nt: TGCGCCAGCAGCCCTGGGGTCTTTAGCTCCTACAATGAGCAGTTCTTC
d_gene: NA
abundance: NA
j_gene: TRBJ2-1
v_gene: TRBV5-1

CDR3aa: CASSLQGRRNIQYF
CDR3nt: TGTGCCAGCAGTTTGCAGGGAAGGCGAAACATTCAGTACTTC
d_gene: NA
abundance: many
j_gene: TRBJ2-4
v_gene: TRBV12-3/TRBV12-4

CDR3aa: CAINSLAGGYNEQFF
CDR3nt: TGTGCCATCAACTCGTTAGCGGGGGGCTACAATGAGCAGTTCTTC
d_gene: TRBD2
abundance: many
j_gene: TRBJ2-1
v_gene: TRBV10-3

CDR3aa: CASSQGGGHYQPQHF
CDR3nt: TGCGCCAGCAGCCAAGGGGGGGGACACTATCAGCCCCAGCATTTT
d_gene: NA
abundance: few
j_gene: TRBJ1-5
v_gene: TRBV4-1

CDR3aa: CSARLAGALRETQYF
CDR3nt: TGCAGTGCTAGACTAGCGGGGGCTCTGCGGGAGACCCAGTACTTC
d_gene: TRBD2
abundance: many
j_gene: TRBJ2-5
v_gene: TRBV20-1

CDR3aa: CASLAPHASGKPYEQYF
CDR3nt: TGTGCCAGTTTAGCCCCACATGCTAGCGGCAAACCCTACGAGCAGTACTTC
d_gene: TRBD2
abundance: many
j_gene: TRBJ2-7
v_gene: TRBV2

CDR3aa: CASSLVPTSGGANEQFF
CDR3nt: TGTGCCAGCAGCTTAGTCCCGACTAGCGGGGGGGCAAATGAGCAGTTCTTC
d_gene: TRBD2
abundance: many
j_gene: TRBJ2-1
v_gene: TRBV11-2

CDR3aa: CASSISGRTYNEQFF
CDR3nt: TGTGCCAGCAGTATCAGCGGGAGAACCTACAATGAGCAGTTCTTC
d_gene: TRBD2
abundance: many
j_gene: TRBJ2-1
v_gene: TRBV27

CDR3aa: CASSERLAKETQYF
CDR3nt: TGTGCCAGCAGTGAAAGGCTAGCTAAAGAGACCCAGTACTTC
d_gene: NA
abundance: many
j_gene: TRBJ2-5
v_gene: TRBV2